Presented here are 27 T cell receptor beta chains from one specimen sequenced in a study of cytomegalovirus exposure and HLA in healthy donors. PCR involved 60 Vbeta and 13 Jbeta primers. TCRdb's copy holds only in-frame clones and misses some; the assay was immunoSEQ multiplex PCR. The sample lists about 220,000 clones, over 60% occurring once. The material sequenced was PBMCs. All receptors come from a man younger than 35 in good health and CMV-seronegative.

The CDR3 protein is CASTPGGAEQYF. The CDR3, as DNA: TGTGCCAGCACCCCCGGAGGAGCCGAGCAGTACTTC. This chain connects TRBV6-5 to TRBJ2-7; D is possibly TRBD2 (5 bases). The V and J ends lost 7 bases and 6 bases respectively, with 13 bases between them. Germline loops: CDR1 MNHEY, CDR2 SVGAGI. The CDR3 runs 12 residues.

This clone has just a few counts. This sequence joins TRBV5-1 and TRBJ1-1; the D is unclear. The CDR3 is 19 amino acids. Germline V gene data show CDR1 as SGHRS and CDR2 as YFSETQ. The V end lost 3 bases, the J end lost 2 bases, and 26 bases lay between the germline ends. CDR3 in amino acids: CASSYPNNPVQTLNTEAFF. The CDR3 coding sequence is TGCGCCAGCAGCTACCCCAATAATCCCGTACAGACCCTTAACACTGAAGCTTTCTTT.

Only one count was recorded for this clone. The rearrangement uses TRBV6-5 and TRBJ2-7; TRBD2 agrees at 7 bases. Germline CDR1 is MNHEY and CDR2 is SVGAGI. V lost 0 bases to trimming and J lost 3 bases; unmatched junction nucleotides: 8. CDR3 size: 16 residues. The CDR3 sequence is CASSYSAGAPYYEQYF. The CDR3 nucleotides read TGTGCCAGCAGTTACTCGGCGGGAGCCCCTTACTACGAGCAGTACTTC.

This rearrangement joins TRBV19 to TRBJ2-1, with D possibly being TRBD2 (5 bases). Germline values: CDR1 LNHDA, CDR2 SQIVND (reference sequence). The V end was cut by 5 bases, the J end by 3 bases, with 20 bases between. This CDR3 is built from 17 residues. CDR3 region: CASSDPRGRMNYNEQFF. In DNA form, the CDR3 reads TGTGCCAGTAGTGATCCGCGTGGGAGAATGAACTACAATGAGCAGTTCTTC.

The chain carries TRBV11-1 and TRBJ2-2, with TRBD2 identical over 9 bases. J was trimmed by 6 bases and V by 1 base; bases with no gene match: 3. Per germline, CDR1 SGHAT and CDR2 FQDESV (reference sequence). This CDR3 spans 15 amino acids. In DNA form, the CDR3 reads TGTGCCAGCAGCTTAGACGAGCGGGGGGCCGGGGAGCTGTTTTTT. It yields the protein CASSLDERGAGELFF.

J is TRBJ2-7 and V is TRBV30; 7 nucleotides line up with TRBD2. From germline, CDR1 is GTSNPN and CDR2 SVGIG (reference sequence). This CDR3 region has 14 residues. V trimming: 2 bases; J trimming: 4 bases; junction bases outside the gene matches: 8. The CDR3 loop reads CAWSPGTISYEQYF. The CDR3 DNA is TGTGCCTGGAGTCCCGGGACTATCTCTTACGAGCAGTACTTC.

CDR3 sequence: CASSPASGRAVDEQFF. The DNA for the CDR3 is TGTGCCAGCAGCCCCGCCAGCGGGAGGGCCGTAGATGAGCAGTTCTTC. The chain uses TRBV7-9 and TRBJ2-1, with TRBD2 matching 10 bases. Losses at the gene ends were 5 bases for V and 8 bases for J; bases not matched to a gene: 12. This CDR3 region has 16 residues. Germline V lookup: CDR1 SEHNR, CDR2 FQNEAQ (reference sequence).

The chain links TRBV28 to TRBJ2-5; maybe TRBD1 (6 bases). The tail of the sequence fits TRBJ2-7 better, so the J call may be wrong. The CDR3 runs to 14 residues. In germline, CDR1 is MDHEN, CDR2 SYDVKM. DNA of the CDR3: TGTGCCAGCATCGGCCAGGGGCCAACCTACGAGCAGTACTTC. It is translated as CASIGQGPTYEQYF.

This clone turned up a few times. V and J are TRBV27 and TRBJ2-2, with D maybe TRBD2 (5 bases). The CDR3 has 12 residues. Trimming pared 3 bases from V and 13 bases from J, leaving 12 bases between. CDR1 is MNHEY and CDR2 is SMNVEV in the germline V gene (reference sequence). In DNA form, the CDR3 reads TGTGCCAGCAGTTTTCTCGGGGAAGGGCTGTTTTTT. Its translation: CASSFLGEGLFF.

This clone was counted only a few times. This rearrangement joins TRBV28 to TRBJ2-7, with 8 nucleotides matching TRBD1. CDR1 MDHEN and CDR2 SYDVKM come from the germline V gene. V was clipped by 8 bases and J by 7 bases; unmatched bases: 13. This CDR3 is 14 amino acids long. The CDR3 nucleotides read TGTGCCAGCCTAACTGGGCAGGGGGCTCAAGAGCAGTACTTC. Its translation: CASLTGQGAQEQYF.

The chain carries TRBV7-2 and TRBJ1-5; a possible D gene is TRBD1 (6 bases). The V gene's germline CDR1 is SGHTA and CDR2 FQGNSA. V shed 1 base and J shed 2 bases, with 12 bases lying between them. The CDR3 is 16 residues long. The CDR3 loop reads CASSLGQGRGNQPQHF. Written as DNA, the CDR3 is TGTGCCAGCAGCTTAGGGCAGGGGCGAGGCAATCAGCCCCAGCATTTT.

This chain uses TRBV6-5 with TRBJ2-7; no clear D. CDR1 and CDR2 (germline): MNHEY, SVGAGI. The V end lost 6 bases, the J end lost 9 bases, and 21 bases lay between the germline ends. The CDR3 totals 14 residues. CDR3 DNA sequence: TGTGCCAGCAGCCCGGTGGTAGCTACGATAGTGCAGTACTTC. Its translation is CASSPVVATIVQYF.

The chain employs TRBV4-2 and TRBJ1-2; D not certain. The CDR3 spans 12 residues. CDR1 and CDR2 from the germline V gene are LGHNA and YNFKEQ. Trimming removed 1 base at V and 8 bases at J, with 8 bases between. CDR3 nucleotide sequence: TGTGCCAGCAGCCAAGCCCGGGGAGGCTACACCTTC. This translates into CASSQARGGYTF.

V and J are TRBV2 and TRBJ2-1, with 7 bases identical to TRBD2. The V gene end was trimmed by 8 bases and the J gene end by 7 bases; junction bases not matched to a gene: 2. CDR1 is SNHLY and CDR2 is FYNNEI in the germline V gene. CDR3 length equals 11 residues. The CDR3 protein is CASCGSNEQFF. The CDR3 DNA reads as TGTGCCAGCTGCGGGAGTAATGAGCAGTTCTTC.

The genes are TRBV11-2 and TRBJ1-1; tentatively, D is TRBD1 (6 bases). CDR1 is SGHAT and CDR2 is FQNNGV in the germline V gene. The CDR3 loop spans 12 amino acids. V lost 5 bases, J lost 6 bases, and 10 bases lay in between. Here the CDR3 reads CASSPGVSEAFF. Here the CDR3 DNA reads TGTGCCAGCAGCCCAGGGGTTTCTGAAGCTTTCTTT. The full variable domain, its missing parts supplied by reference TRBV11-2 and TRBJ1-1, is EAGVAQSPRYKIIEKRQSVAFWCNPISGHATLYWYQQILGQGPKLLIQFQNNGVVDDSQLPKDRFSAERLKGVDSTLKIQPAKLEDSAVYLCASSPGVSEAFFGQGTRLTVV.

J is TRBJ2-4 and V is TRBV19, with TRBD2 matching 7 bases. J lost 3 bases, V lost 5 bases, and 4 bases had no gene match. CDR1 and CDR2 from the germline V gene are LNHDA and SQIVND (reference sequence). This CDR3 is built from 14 residues. The CDR3: CASSWGGYKNIQYF. CDR3 bases: TGTGCCAGTAGTTGGGGGGGATACAAAAACATTCAGTACTTC. The whole variable domain, filled in from reference TRBV19 and TRBJ2-4, reads DGGITQSPKYLFRKEGQNVTLSCEQNLNHDAMYWYRQDPGQGLRLIYYSQIVNDFQKGDIAEGYSVSREKKESFPLTVTSAQKNPTAFYLCASSWGGYKNIQYFGAGTRLSVL.

The V call is TRBV9, the J call TRBJ2-2; 12 bases align to TRBD2. The CDR3 length is 16 residues. J gave up 6 bases and V 2 bases, and 5 bases lay outside the gene matches. Germline V gene data show CDR1 as SGDLS and CDR2 as YYNGEE. CDR3 DNA: TGTGCCAGCAGCGTCCTAGCGGGAGGGCTGGCCGGGGAGCTGTTTTTT. Translated: CASSVLAGGLAGELFF.

The chain has TRBV28 and TRBJ2-5; TRBD1 agrees at 7 bases. In germline, CDR1 is MDHEN, CDR2 SYDVKM. This CDR3 region has 14 residues. J was trimmed by 4 bases and V by 6 bases; bases with no gene match: 8. The CDR3 DNA is TGTGCCAGCAGCTTTATCTCAGGGGGAGAGACCCAGTACTTC. It translates to CASSFISGGETQYF. The full variable domain, completed using reference TRBV28 and TRBJ2-5, is DVKVTQSSRYLVKRTGEKVFLECVQDMDHENMFWYRQDPGLGLRLIYFSYDVKMKEKGDIPEGYSVSREKKERFSLILESASTNQTSMYLCASSFISGGETQYFGPGTRLLVL.

The gene calls are TRBV2 and TRBJ2-7; tentatively, D is TRBD2 (5 bases). Trimming took off 8 bases at V and 3 bases at J, with 17 bases between the two ends. The germline gives CDR1 SNHLY, CDR2 FYNNEI. This CDR3 is 14 amino acids long. CDR3 protein: CASRAELTNYEQYF. The DNA of the CDR3 is TGTGCCAGCCGAGCGGAACTCACCAACTACGAGCAGTACTTC.

The chain joins TRBV30 to TRBJ1-2; no definite D call. This CDR3 is 12 amino acids long. Germline assignment: CDR1 GTSNPN and CDR2 SVGIG (reference sequence). Deletions cut 5 bases from V and 1 base from J, with 8 bases between. CDR3 in DNA: TGTGCCTGGGTAAATAATAACTATGGCTACACCTTC. Its translation is CAWVNNNYGYTF.

The rearrangement joins TRBV27 to TRBJ2-5; 9 bases agree with TRBD1. Germline loops: CDR1 MNHEY, CDR2 SMNVEV (reference sequence). V was pared by 8 bases and J by 2 bases, with 6 bases of the junction left unmatched. There are 14 residues in the CDR3. CDR3 nucleotide sequence: TGTGCCAGCCAGGGACAGGGCCTACAAGAGACCCAGTACTTC. This encodes CASQGQGLQETQYF.

In the case of this clone: It is unclear where the CDR3 begins or ends on the DNA, so no DNA is shown, and the CDR3 is as TCRdb lists it. V is TRBV30 and J is TRBJ1-3; the listed D gene, TRBD1, was not tested against the DNA. The length of the CDR3 is 13 amino acids, counting both ends. Germline CDR1 is GTSNPN and CDR2 is SVGIG (reference sequence). CDR3 sequence: CAWSVGGGNTVYF.

The chain combines TRBV6-5 with TRBJ1-2; 7 bases agree with TRBD1. CDR1 is MNHEY, CDR2 SVGAGI, per germline. V dropped 8 bases and J dropped 8; count of bases not matched to a gene: 8. The CDR3 spans 12 residues. The CDR3 reads CASQGTVGGYTF. CDR3 nucleotide sequence: TGTGCCAGCCAAGGGACAGTGGGAGGCTACACCTTC.

The chain couples TRBV6-6 to TRBJ2-3; 12 nucleotides align to TRBD2. Germline lookup yields CDR1 MNHNY and CDR2 SVGAGI (reference sequence). The ends lost 4 bases at V and 0 bases at J; junction bases unmatched: 2. The CDR3 contains 16 residues. The CDR3 nucleotides are TGTGCCAGCAGTTTCGGACTAGCGGGGAGCACAGATACGCAGTATTTT. Protein product: CASSFGLAGSTDTQYF.

The rearrangement uses TRBV6-5 and TRBJ2-7; weak D call: TRBD2 (6 bases). The CDR3 extends over 15 amino acids. Germline lookup yields CDR1 MNHEY and CDR2 SVGAGI. Trimming removed 5 bases from V and 4 bases from J, with 18 bases in between. CDR3 DNA: TGTGCCAGCAGTGTCTCGGGAGCCGCTAGGTACGAGCAGTACTTC. This translates into CASSVSGAARYEQYF.

The chain couples TRBV18 to TRBJ2-2; 8 bases fit TRBD1. Germline CDR1 KGHSH, CDR2 LQKENI. This CDR3 is 17 amino acids long. V was clipped by 1 base and J by 6 bases; unmatched bases: 10. The CDR3 DNA is TGTGCCAGCTCACCACAGGCCGGGACAGGTTCCGCCGGGGAGCTGTTTTTT. It encodes CASSPQAGTGSAGELFF.

This chain connects TRBV9 to TRBJ2-1, with TRBD2 matching 10 bases. There are 15 residues in the CDR3. Germline V CDR1 and CDR2: SGDLS, YYNGEE. The V segment lost 0 bases and the J segment 7 bases; nucleotides outside the gene matches: 4. CDR3 DNA sequence: TGTGCCAGCAGCGTAGTAGCGGGAGGCGGGAATGAGCAGTTCTTC. Its protein is CASSVVAGGGNEQFF. The full variable domain, its missing parts supplied by reference TRBV9 and TRBJ2-1, is DSGVTQTPKHLITATGQRVTLRCSPRSGDLSVYWYQQSLDQGLQFLIQYYNGEERAKGNILERFSAQQFPDLHSELNLSSLELGDSALYFCASSVVAGGGNEQFFGPGTRLTVL.